Following are 13 T cell receptor beta chains from one sample sequenced in a study of lymphopenia after photon versus proton radiotherapy. The method was immunoSEQ multiplex PCR; TCRdb's version includes in-frame clones alone and lacks a portion of them. The data contain over 55,000 clones, 75% to 90% of them seen just once; the ten biggest clones take up 10% to 14%. The sequencing here drew on peripheral blood, taken from a patient treated with proton-based radiotherapy. These receptors all stem from a man older than 75 with esophageal cancer.

The gene calls are TRBV27 and TRBJ1-2; 7 positions match TRBD1. V lost 5 bases and J lost 1; bases outside the gene matches: 1. Germline CDR1 reads MNHEY; CDR2 reads SMNVEV (reference sequence). The CDR3 is made up of 13 amino acids. CDR3 amino acids: CASSRQGNYGYTF. The CDR3 DNA sequence: TGTGCCAGCAGTAGACAGGGTAACTATGGCTACACCTTC.

The chain recombines TRBV6-5 with TRBJ1-5, with D perhaps TRBD1 (5 bases). Deletions cut 6 bases from V and 2 bases from J, with 11 bases between. Germline V gene data show CDR1 as MNHEY and CDR2 as SVGAGI. This CDR3 region has 14 residues. This chain's CDR3 is CASSPRRGNQPQHF. The CDR3 DNA is TGTGCCAGCAGCCCCCGCAGGGGCAATCAGCCCCAGCATTTT.

The chain is built from TRBV18 and TRBJ1-1; no firm D call. The V gene lost 6 bases and the J gene lost 1 base, with 15 bases spanning the gap. The germline V gene has CDR1 KGHSH and CDR2 LQKENI. This CDR3 is 15 amino acids long. DNA for the CDR3: TGTGCCAGCTCCACCTCAACTGTGACGAACACTGAAGCTTTCTTT. Translating gives CASSTSTVTNTEAFF.

V and J are TRBV2 and TRBJ1-6; D might be TRBD1 (5 bases). CDR3 length equals 15 residues. Germline CDR1 reads SNHLY; CDR2 reads FYNNEI. Trimming took off 6 bases at V and 6 bases at J, with 15 bases between the two ends. The CDR3 loop is CASSGTRGSNSPLHF. The CDR3 DNA follows: TGTGCCAGCAGCGGAACACGGGGGAGTAATTCACCCCTCCACTTT.

The chain has TRBV7-7 and TRBJ2-1, with no clear D. The germline V gene encodes CDR1 SSHAT and CDR2 FNYEAQ (reference sequence). This CDR3 has 15 residues. Trimming pared 5 bases from V and 0 bases from J, leaving 11 bases between. The CDR3 DNA reads as TGTGCCAGCAGCCCTGACATAGACTCCTACAATGAGCAGTTCTTC. It codes for CASSPDIDSYNEQFF.

This clone has a single count. The chain employs TRBV18 and TRBJ2-3; 13 bases map to TRBD2. This CDR3 contains 16 residues. Germline V gene data show CDR1 as KGHSH and CDR2 as LQKENI. The V and J ends lost 4 bases and 4 bases, in that order; junction bases with no gene match: 5. CDR3 amino acids: CASSRRLAGGSDTQYF. CDR3 DNA: TGTGCCAGCTCACGGAGACTAGCGGGAGGTTCAGATACGCAGTATTTT.

The CDR3 DNA follows: TGTGCCAGCAGAGAGACAGCTGGGGCCAACGTCCTGACTTTC. Translating it yields CASRETAGANVLTF. This chain uses TRBV6-4 with TRBJ2-6, with a tentative D call TRBD1 (5 bases). V shed 6 bases and J shed 2 bases, with 8 bases lying between them. This CDR3 comprises 14 residues. The V gene's germline CDR1 is MRHNA and CDR2 SNTAGT.

This clone has only one observation. This chain connects TRBV6-6 to TRBJ2-7; TRBD1 or TRBD2 may be the D gene (6 bases each). V shed 6 bases and J shed 0 bases, with 15 bases lying between them. Germline lookup yields CDR1 MNHNY and CDR2 SVGAGI (reference sequence). This CDR3 comprises 15 residues. CDR3 loop: CASSGGGRPSYEQYF. The CDR3 coding sequence is TGTGCCAGCAGCGGGGGCGGACGGCCCTCCTACGAGCAGTACTTC.

This clone was counted a single time. The rearrangement links TRBV19 to TRBJ2-7; 7 nucleotides agree with TRBD1. CDR3 length: 16 amino acids. Per germline, CDR1 LNHDA and CDR2 SQIVND (reference sequence). The V segment lost 7 bases and the J segment 6 bases; nucleotides outside the gene matches: 18. The CDR3: CASIPTGVGLLAEQYF. The CDR3 region has the DNA TGTGCCAGTATCCCTACAGGGGTGGGTCTTTTGGCCGAGCAGTACTTC.

This clone was seen only once. This sequence joins TRBV29-1 and TRBJ2-3, with 7 positions matching TRBD1. The length of the CDR3 is 15 residues. CDR1 and CDR2 (germline): SQVTM, ANQGSEA. J gave up 2 bases and V 1 base, and 6 bases lay outside the gene matches. CDR3 DNA: TGCAGCGTTGAAGGGGACAGAGGAGCCACAGATACGCAGTATTTT. This codes for CSVEGDRGATDTQYF.

This sequence joins TRBV27 and TRBJ1-5, with TRBD1 identical over 8 bases. V shed 2 bases, J shed 4 bases, and the junction held 10 bases outside the gene matches. The CDR3 consists of 17 residues. Per the germline V gene, CDR1 is MNHEY and CDR2 is SMNVEV (reference sequence). The CDR3 loop reads CASSLPRTGKDNQPQHF. The DNA for the CDR3 is TGTGCCAGCAGTTTACCCCGGACAGGGAAGGATAATCAGCCCCAGCATTTT.

The chain carries TRBV6-1 and TRBJ2-3; D remains unclear. V lost 6 bases, J lost 2 bases, and 12 bases lay in between. The germline V gene has CDR1 MNHNS and CDR2 SASEGT. The CDR3 totals 14 residues. CDR3 loop: CASSDGTVTDTQYF. The CDR3 bases are TGTGCCAGCAGCGACGGAACAGTCACAGATACGCAGTATTTT.

This clone was seen a handful of times. The chain links TRBV6-5 to TRBJ2-5; 11 bases fit TRBD2. Trimming at V came to 5 bases and at J to 2 bases, leaving 4 bases not matched to a gene. The CDR3 spans 15 residues. Germline assignment: CDR1 MNHEY and CDR2 SVGAGI. CDR3 DNA: TGTGCCAGCAGTCCCTTAGCGGGAGGGCAAGAGACCCAGTACTTC. Translating it yields CASSPLAGGQETQYF.